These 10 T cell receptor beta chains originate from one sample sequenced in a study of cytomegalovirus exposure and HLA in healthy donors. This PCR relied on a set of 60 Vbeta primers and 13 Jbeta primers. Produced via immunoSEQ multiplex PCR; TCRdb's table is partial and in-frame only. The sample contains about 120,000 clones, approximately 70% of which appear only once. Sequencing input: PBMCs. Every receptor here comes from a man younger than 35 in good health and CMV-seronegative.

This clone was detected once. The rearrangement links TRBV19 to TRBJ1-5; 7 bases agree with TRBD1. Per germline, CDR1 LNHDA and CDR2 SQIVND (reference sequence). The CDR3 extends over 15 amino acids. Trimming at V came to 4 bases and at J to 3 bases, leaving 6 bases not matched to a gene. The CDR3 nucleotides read TGTGCCAGTAGTACCGGGACAGCGATCAATCAGCCCCAGCATTTT. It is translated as CASSTGTAINQPQHF.

CDR3 coding DNA: TGTGCCAGCAGCTTAGGTTTGTCCGCCGGGGAGCTGTTTTTT. Protein sequence: CASSLGLSAGELFF. The V call is TRBV7-9, the J call TRBJ2-2; D is ambiguous. There are 14 residues in the CDR3. Germline CDR1 is SEHNR and CDR2 is FQNEAQ (reference sequence). V lost 1 base, J lost 6 bases, and 9 bases lay in between.

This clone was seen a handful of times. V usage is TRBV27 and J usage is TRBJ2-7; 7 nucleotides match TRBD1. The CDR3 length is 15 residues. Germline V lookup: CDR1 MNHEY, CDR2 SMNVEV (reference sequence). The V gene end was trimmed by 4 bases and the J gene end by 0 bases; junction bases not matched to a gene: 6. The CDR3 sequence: CASSSYRGLSYEQYF. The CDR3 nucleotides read TGTGCCAGCAGTTCTTACAGGGGTCTCTCCTACGAGCAGTACTTC.

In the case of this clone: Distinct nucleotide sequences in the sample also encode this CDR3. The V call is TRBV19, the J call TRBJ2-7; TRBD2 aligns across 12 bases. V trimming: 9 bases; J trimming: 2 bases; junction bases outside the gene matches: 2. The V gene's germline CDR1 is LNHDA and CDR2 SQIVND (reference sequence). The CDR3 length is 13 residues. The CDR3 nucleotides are TGTGCCAGCCGACTAGCGGGAGCCTACGAGCAGTACTTC. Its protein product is CASRLAGAYEQYF.

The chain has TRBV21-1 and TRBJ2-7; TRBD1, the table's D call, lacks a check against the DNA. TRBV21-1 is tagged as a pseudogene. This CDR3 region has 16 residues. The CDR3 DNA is TGTGCCAGCAGCAAAGGGGGCCAAAGGCCGACCTACGAGCAGTACTTC. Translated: CASSKGGQRPTYEQYF.

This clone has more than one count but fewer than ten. The CDR3: CAISGGRVGSGYTF. The CDR3 region has the DNA TGTGCCATCAGTGGGGGCAGGGTGGGTAGTGGCTACACCTTC. The V call is TRBV10-3, the J call TRBJ1-2, with D perhaps matching TRBD1 (5 bases). The CDR3 consists of 14 residues. V was cut by 4 bases and J by 7 bases, with 16 bases left in between. Germline V gene sequence: CDR1 ENHRY, CDR2 SYGVKD.

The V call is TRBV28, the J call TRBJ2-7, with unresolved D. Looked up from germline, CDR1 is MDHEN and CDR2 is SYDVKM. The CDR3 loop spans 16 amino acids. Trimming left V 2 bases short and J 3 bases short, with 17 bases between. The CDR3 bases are TGTGCCAGCAGTTTACGTCAGGTGGGTCGGTTCTACGAGCAGTACTTC. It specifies CASSLRQVGRFYEQYF.

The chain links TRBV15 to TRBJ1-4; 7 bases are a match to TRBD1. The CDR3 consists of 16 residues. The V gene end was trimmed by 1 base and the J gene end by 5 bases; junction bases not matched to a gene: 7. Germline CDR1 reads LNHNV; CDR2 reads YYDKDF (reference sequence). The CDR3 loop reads CATSRVKGQLNEKLFF. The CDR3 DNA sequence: TGTGCCACCAGCAGAGTCAAGGGACAGCTCAATGAAAAACTGTTTTTT.

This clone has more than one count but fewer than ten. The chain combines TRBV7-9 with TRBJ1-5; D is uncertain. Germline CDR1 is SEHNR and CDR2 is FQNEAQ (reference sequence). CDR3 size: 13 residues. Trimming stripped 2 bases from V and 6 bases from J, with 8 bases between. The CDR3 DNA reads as TGTGCCAGCAGCTTAACGGGGAGTCAGCCCCAGCATTTT. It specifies CASSLTGSQPQHF.

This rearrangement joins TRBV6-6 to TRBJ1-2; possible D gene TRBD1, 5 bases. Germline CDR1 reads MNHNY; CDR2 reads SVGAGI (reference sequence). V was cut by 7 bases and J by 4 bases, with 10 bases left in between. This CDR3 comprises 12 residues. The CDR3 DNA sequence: TGTGCCAGCACCCAGGGACTCTATGGCTACACCTTC. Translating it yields CASTQGLYGYTF.